This T cell receptor (beta chain) is from a study of blood T cell repertoires in COVID-19. This clone showed up just a few times. This table comes from immunoSEQ multiplex PCR, and its TCRdb copy is limited to in-frame clones, with some not included. The profile shows approximately 130,000 clones, over 70% of them singletons. V gave up 2 bases and J gave up 4 bases, with 5 bases separating them. The CDR3 is 13 amino acids. Germline V lookup: CDR1 KGHSH, CDR2 LQKENI. The chain employs TRBV18 and TRBJ1-4; D remains ambiguous. The sequenced sample was peripheral blood. This clonotype was obtained from an elderly man with active or convalescent COVID-19. CDR3 region: CASSPGNNEKLFF. The CDR3 region has the DNA TGTGCCAGCTCACCAGGCAATAATGAAAAACTGTTTTTT.